A selection of T cell receptor beta chains follows, all from one sample in a study of blood T cell repertoires in COVID-19. Sequencing used immunoSEQ multiplex PCR; TCRdb keeps in-frame clones, though not all of them. The table includes some 150,000 clones, roughly 90% detected once. The sample was peripheral blood. The receptors come from a man in his 60s with acute or convalescent COVID-19. The CDR3 runs from the conserved cysteine through the conserved F or W. The D gene is left open where the match is weak. Some rows have no size entry. The others give once, few or many, or a class for an expanded clone.

>.|TRBJ1-2|TRBV19|.
CASSIQVANYGYTF
TGTGCCAGTAGTATTCAGGTGGCGAACTATGGCTACACCTTC
>.|TRBJ1-5|TRBV19|TRBD1
CARAGGLKPQHF
TGTGCCAGAGCAGGGGGCTTGAAGCCCCAGCATTTT
>.|TRBJ2-6|TRBV7-9|TRBD2
CASSLAAGVLSGANVLTF
TGTGCCAGCAGCTTAGCCGCGGGGGTCCTCTCTGGGGCCAACGTCCTGACTTTC
>.|TRBJ2-1|TRBV7-2|TRBD2
CASSLGLARNEQFF
TGTGCCAGCAGCCTCGGACTAGCGCGGAATGAGCAGTTCTTC
>.|TRBJ2-2|TRBV5-1|.
CASSLEALGGELFF
TGCGCCAGCAGCTTGGAAGCGCTGGGCGGGGAGCTGTTTTTT
>.|TRBJ1-3|TRBV6-5|.
CASRDLGSSGNTIYF
TGTGCCAGCAGGGACTTAGGGAGCTCTGGAAACACCATATATTTT
>.|TRBJ2-5|TRBV5-1|TRBD1
CASSLDIGTGVVETQYF
TGCGCCAGCAGCTTGGATATTGGGACAGGGGTTGTGGAGACCCAGTACTTC
>.|TRBJ1-4|TRBV25-1|.
CASSESSATNEKLFF
TGTGCCAGCAGTGAATCGTCCGCAACTAATGAAAAACTGTTTTTT
>.|TRBJ1-1|TRBV5-4|TRBD1
CASSFDRVPEAFF
TGTGCCAGCAGTTTTGACAGGGTCCCTGAAGCTTTCTTT
>once|TRBJ1-2|TRBV7-9|.
CASSLGQVYGYTF
TGTGCCAGCAGCTTAGGTCAGGTCTATGGCTACACCTTC
>.|TRBJ1-5|TRBV19|TRBD1
CASKGQGIQPQHF
TGTGCCAGTAAGGGACAGGGTATACAGCCCCAGCATTTT
>few|TRBJ2-3|TRBV24-1|TRBD1
CATSDFEGATDTQYF
TGTGCCACCAGTGATTTCGAGGGGGCGACAGATACGCAGTATTTT
>.|TRBJ1-2|TRBV18|.
CASSPRRGDGYTF
TGTGCCAGCTCACCACGTCGGGGTGATGGCTACACCTTC
>.|TRBJ1-2|TRBV20-1|.
CSARAGRGYTF
TGCAGTGCTAGAGCGGGGAGGGGCTACACCTTC
>.|TRBJ1-5|TRBV5-1|TRBD1
CASSLGPTGDGHPQHF
TGCGCCAGCAGCTTGGGGCCAACAGGGGACGGGCATCCCCAGCATTTT
>.|TRBJ1-2|TRBV3-1/TRBV3-2|TRBD1
CASSQSNPGQGANGYTF
TGTGCCAGCAGCCAGAGTAACCCGGGACAGGGGGCGAATGGCTACACCTTC
>once|TRBJ1-4|TRBV6-5|.
CASSYRGPFEKLFF
TGTGCCAGCAGTTACAGGGGTCCTTTTGAAAAACTGTTTTTT
>once|TRBJ1-2|TRBV28|.
CASSSSYRDGYTF
TGTGCCAGCAGTTCCTCGTACAGGGATGGCTACACCTTC
>once|TRBJ1-2|TRBV7-2|TRBD1
CASSRDRGRRSYGYTF
TGTGCCAGCAGCCGGGACAGGGGGCGCCGGTCTTATGGCTACACCTTC
>.|TRBJ2-1|TRBV6-5|TRBD2
CASQWGGNYNEQFF
TGTGCCAGCCAGTGGGGGGGTAACTACAATGAGCAGTTCTTC
>.|TRBJ1-2|TRBV6-5|TRBD1
CASSFLGTGANYTF
TGTGCCAGCAGCTTTTTAGGGACAGGGGCCAACTACACCTTC
>.|TRBJ1-6|TRBV7-2|TRBD1
CASSSRRPGTGVNSPLHF
TGTGCCAGCAGCTCCCGCCGTCCGGGGACAGGGGTTAATTCACCCCTCCACTTT
>once|TRBJ1-1|TRBV7-9|TRBD1
CASSLNRGLGTEAFF
TGTGCCAGCAGCTTAAACAGGGGGCTGGGGACTGAAGCTTTCTTT
>few|TRBJ2-7|TRBV3-1/TRBV3-2|.
CASSQRQGYEQYF
TGTGCCAGCAGCCAAAGGCAGGGCTACGAGCAGTACTTC
>.|TRBJ2-1|TRBV5-5|.
CASSFEGYNEQFF
TGTGCCAGCAGCTTCGAGGGATACAATGAGCAGTTCTTC
>.|TRBJ2-1|TRBV9|TRBD1
CASSADRASYNEQFF
TGTGCCAGCAGCGCTGACAGGGCGTCCTACAATGAGCAGTTCTTC
>.|TRBJ2-1|TRBV13|.
CASLPRLRSNEQFF
TGTGCCAGCCTTCCACGACTCCGTTCGAATGAGCAGTTCTTC
>once|TRBJ1-5|TRBV27|.
CASGRGTASSNQPQHF
TGTGCCAGCGGCAGGGGAACGGCATCTAGCAATCAGCCCCAGCATTTT
>.|TRBJ1-2|TRBV5-1|.
CASSSVGGARGYTF
TGCGCCAGCAGTTCAGTAGGTGGGGCGCGTGGCTACACCTTC
>.|TRBJ1-1|TRBV11-1|.
CASSPSAGVTEAFF
TGTGCCAGCAGCCCAAGTGCGGGCGTCACTGAAGCTTTCTTT
>.|TRBJ1-2|TRBV19|.
CASSIDEGGRRGSYTF
TGTGCCAGTAGTATAGATGAGGGAGGGCGTCGCGGGAGCTACACCTTC
>.|TRBJ1-2|TRBV30|.
CAWRGWQGYTF
TGTGCCTGGCGAGGGTGGCAGGGCTACACCTTC
>.|TRBJ1-3|TRBV2|TRBD1
CASSGTGISGNTIYF
TGTGCCAGCTCGGGGACAGGGATCTCGGGAAACACCATATATTTT
>few|TRBJ2-1|TRBV2|TRBD1
CASSSDRAYNEQFF
TGTGCCAGCAGTTCGGACAGGGCCTACAATGAGCAGTTCTTC
>.|TRBJ1-5|TRBV5-1|.
CASSFGSGEGAQHF
.
>.|TRBJ2-1|TRBV13|.
CASSRRTTPDGNEQFF
TGTGCCAGCAGCCGTAGGACTACACCTGATGGGAATGAGCAGTTCTTC
>.|TRBJ2-7|TRBV10-1|.
CASSPLTGSSYEQYF
TGCGCCAGCAGCCCCCTTACGGGGAGCTCCTACGAGCAGTACTTC
>.|TRBJ1-2|TRBV7-2|TRBD1
CASSSGTGGFYGYTF
TGTGCCAGCAGCTCCGGGACAGGGGGCTTCTATGGCTACACCTTC
>.|TRBJ2-3|TRBV7-2|.
CASLLAGALTDTQYF
TGTGCCAGCCTGCTGGCGGGGGCCCTCACAGATACGCAGTATTTT
>once|TRBJ1-5|TRBV24-1|.
CATSDRSYSNQPQHF
TGTGCCACCAGTGACCGTAGTTATAGCAATCAGCCCCAGCATTTT
>.|TRBJ2-2|TRBV15|TRBD1
CATSKGGLVGELFF
TGTGCCACCAGCAAAGGGGGCCTTGTCGGGGAGCTGTTTTTT
>.|TRBJ2-7|TRBV11-3|.
CASSLYGDEQYF
TGTGCCAGCAGCTTATACGGGGACGAGCAGTACTTC
>.|TRBJ2-3|TRBV24-1|.
CATSDRGWADTQYF
TGTGCCACCAGTGATCGGGGGTGGGCAGATACGCAGTATTTT
>.|TRBJ2-1|TRBV4-2|.
CASSHWKGDNEQFF
TGTGCCAGCAGCCACTGGAAAGGGGACAATGAGCAGTTCTTC
>.|TRBJ1-2|TRBV4-1|TRBD1
CASSSLDWDRVRGYTF
TGCGCCAGCAGCTCTTTAGATTGGGACAGGGTCCGGGGCTACACCTTC
>.|TRBJ1-4|TRBV12-5|TRBD1
CASGRGQGAGEKLFF
TGTGCTAGTGGCCGAGGACAGGGGGCTGGTGAAAAACTGTTTTTT
>.|TRBJ2-3|TRBV6-2/TRBV6-3|TRBD2
CASSTLLAGGFQTQYF
TGTGCCAGCAGTACCCTCCTAGCGGGGGGTTTCCAGACGCAGTATTTT
>.|TRBJ1-5|TRBV5-1|.
CASSLGYGQGSQPQHF
TGCGCCAGCAGCTTAGGTTATGGTCAGGGGAGTCAGCCCCAGCATTTT
>.|TRBJ1-5|TRBV24-1|TRBD1
CATSARDRENQPQHF
TGTGCCACCAGCGCTAGGGACAGGGAGAATCAGCCCCAGCATTTT
>.|TRBJ1-4|TRBV7-6|.
CASSPSGVGEKLFF
TGTGCCAGCAGTCCCAGCGGGGTAGGAGAAAAACTGTTTTTT